The 10 T cell receptor beta chains below come from one sample, sequenced in a study of T cells in Graves' hyperthyroidism and ophthalmopathy. TCR beta CDR3 sequences were amplified from RNA transcripts. The TCR CDR3 first-round RT-PCR relied on the HTBI primer set. TCRdb called the multiplex PCR reads again in MiXCR, with one record for every CDR3 protein. The sample has around 240,000 distinct CDR3 sequences; less than 20% are singletons. The sample taken for sequencing was blood. Source of these receptors: a woman aged 18-29 years with Graves' ophthalmopathy.

This clonotype was counted many times. V is TRBV13 and J is TRBJ1-2; D is perhaps TRBD1 (6 bases). Trimming pared 4 bases from V and 5 bases from J, leaving 17 bases between. There are 15 residues in the CDR3. Germline V gene sequence: CDR1 PRHDT, CDR2 FYEKMQ (reference sequence). CDR3 amino acids: CASSSTRRDIYGYTF. CDR3 DNA: TGTGCCAGCAGCTCAACACGAAGGGACATTTATGGCTACACCTTC.

V is TRBV6-1 and J is TRBJ2-1, with 10 bases that match TRBD2. The CDR3 contains 16 residues. From germline, CDR1 is MNHNS and CDR2 SASEGT. V was pared by 10 bases and J by 3 bases, with 12 bases of the junction left unmatched. In DNA form, the CDR3 reads TGTGCCACCTCGTATTTAGCGGGAGGACTCTACAATGAGCAGTTCTTC. Translated: CATSYLAGGLYNEQFF.

This clonotype was seen only a few times. The chain links TRBV28 to TRBJ1-5; 12 bases agree with TRBD1. V was clipped by 4 bases and J by 1 base; unmatched bases: 8. This CDR3 region has 18 residues. The germline CDR1 and CDR2 sequences are MDHEN and SYDVKM. The CDR3: CASSSLGTGGLSNQPQHF. The CDR3 DNA is TGTGCCAGCAGTTCTCTCGGGACAGGGGGCTTGAGCAATCAGCCCCAGCATTTT.

CDR3 nucleotide sequence: TGTGCCAGTAGTACACCGGGACTAGCGGCCTACAATGAGCAGTTCTTC. Encoded protein: CASSTPGLAAYNEQFF. This sequence joins TRBV19 and TRBJ2-1, with TRBD2 matching over 11 bases. The CDR3 runs 16 residues. Unmatched junction bases numbered 4, after V lost 4 bases and J lost 2 bases. CDR1 and CDR2 (germline): LNHDA, SQIVND (reference sequence). The full variable domain, completed using reference TRBV19 and TRBJ2-1, is DGGITQSPKYLFRKEGQNVTLSCEQNLNHDAMYWYRQDPGQGLRLIYYSQIVNDFQKGDIAEGYSVSREKKESFPLTVTSAQKNPTAFYLCASSTPGLAAYNEQFFGPGTRLTVL.

This clonotype has at least ten counts. CDR3 nucleotide sequence: TGTGCCAGCGAGGTTTTCCCACGTGACAATGAGCAGTTCTTC. Encoded protein: CASEVFPRDNEQFF. This rearrangement joins TRBV6-1 to TRBJ2-1, with unresolved D. Trimming cost V 8 bases and J 5 bases, with 16 bases left between them. The CDR3 has 14 amino acids. CDR1 and CDR2 (germline): MNHNS, SASEGT.

V and J are TRBV7-6 and TRBJ1-1, with 9 nucleotides matching TRBD1. The CDR3 spans 18 residues. Trimming cost V 1 base and J 4 bases; bases outside gene matches: 13. Germline CDR1 and CDR2: SGHVS and FNYEAQ. Here the CDR3 DNA reads TGTGCCAGCAGCTTAGGGGCCGGGACAGGGAGTATGAGCACTGAAGCTTTCTTT. This gives the protein CASSLGAGTGSMSTEAFF.

This clonotype was found many times. CDR3 region: CASSLKVATEAFF. The CDR3 nucleotides are TGTGCCAGCAGCTTAAAGGTAGCCACTGAAGCTTTCTTT. The chain links TRBV7-2 to TRBJ1-1, with D uncertain. The CDR3 spans 13 residues. Trimming removed 2 bases at V and 4 bases at J, with 8 bases between. In germline, CDR1 is SGHTA, CDR2 FQGNSA.

At least ten counts were recorded for this clonotype. The chain recombines TRBV28 with TRBJ2-7; unclear D gene. The germline CDR1 and CDR2 sequences are MDHEN and SYDVKM. V was shortened by 5 bases and J by 3 bases, with 8 bases between the two germline ends. The CDR3 extends over 12 amino acids. CDR3 region: CASSPYYYEQYF. CDR3 nucleotides: TGTGCCAGCAGTCCGTACTACTACGAGCAGTACTTC.

This clonotype was detected many times. The CDR3 loop is CASTATGGAVNEQFF. In DNA form, the CDR3 reads TGTGCCAGTACCGCGACAGGGGGCGCAGTCAATGAGCAGTTCTTC. The chain recombines TRBV19 with TRBJ2-1, with TRBD1 matching 10 bases. Germline CDR1 is LNHDA and CDR2 is SQIVND (reference sequence). V dropped 7 bases and J dropped 6; count of bases not matched to a gene: 9. CDR3 length equals 15 residues.

At least ten counts were recorded for this clonotype. The chain couples TRBV6-2 or TRBV6-3 to TRBJ1-5, with D hard to call. The CDR3 loop spans 15 amino acids. V shed 1 base and J shed 0 bases, with 7 bases lying between them. The V gene's germline CDR1 is MNHEY and CDR2 SVGEGT. The CDR3 coding sequence is TGTGCCAGCAGTTACTATGGATCTAGCAATCAGCCCCAGCATTTT. It translates to CASSYYGSSNQPQHF.